These 16 T cell receptor beta chains originate from one sample sequenced in a study of beta chain features in type 1 diabetes. Investigators reverse transcribed all isolated RNA, so they sequenced expressed TCRB transcripts. Clones were sequenced by immunoSEQ multiplex PCR, and TCRdb holds only the in-frame ones, with some missing. Seen here are about 930,000 clones, roughly 16% observed once, and the top ten hold around 0.02%. Sample: naive CD4+ T cells from blood. The origin of the receptors is a woman aged 18-29 years in good health.

This clone has a handful of counts. The chain recombines TRBV5-6 with TRBJ2-4; 12 bases match TRBD2. The CDR3 contains 18 residues. Germline loops: CDR1 SGHDT, CDR2 YYEEEE. V lost 0 bases to trimming and J lost 8 bases; unmatched junction nucleotides: 12. CDR3 protein: CASSLVTTSGRRRDIQYF. The DNA of the CDR3 is TGTGCCAGCAGCTTGGTCACAACTAGCGGGAGGAGGCGGGACATTCAGTACTTC.

V gene TRBV7-8 combines with J gene TRBJ2-7; D gene unclear. The CDR3 consists of 13 residues. Per the germline V gene, CDR1 is SGHVS and CDR2 is FQNEAQ. Trimming pared 7 bases from V and 5 bases from J, leaving 15 bases between. CDR3 nucleotides: TGTGCCAGCACCCTTTGGGGTAACCACGAGCAGTACTTC. It codes for CASTLWGNHEQYF.

This clone was observed a few times. V is TRBV6-6 and J is TRBJ2-3, with TRBD2 matching over 11 bases. Germline CDR1 MNHNY, CDR2 SVGAGI (reference sequence). The V segment lost 6 bases and the J segment 9 bases; nucleotides outside the gene matches: 11. CDR3 length equals 15 residues. The CDR3 region is CASSGTSGTRGTQYF. The CDR3 nucleotides are TGTGCCAGCAGCGGGACTAGCGGAACTCGGGGGACGCAGTATTTT.

The chain links TRBV20-1 to TRBJ1-1; D not certain. The CDR3 totals 11 residues. Per the germline V gene, CDR1 is DFQATT and CDR2 is SNEGSKA (reference sequence). V was pared by 8 bases and J by 6 bases, with 13 bases between. The CDR3 nucleotides are TGCAGTCAGGTTGGGCAGTCTGAAGCTTTCTTT. This translates into CSQVGQSEAFF.

The chain links TRBV7-2 to TRBJ1-1; D ambiguous. Germline V gene data show CDR1 as SGHTA and CDR2 as FQGNSA. V lost 0 bases and J 10 bases, leaving 15 bases between the germline ends. This CDR3 is built from 14 residues. CDR3 protein: CASSLADGLSRAFF. The CDR3 DNA is TGTGCCAGCAGCTTAGCGGATGGTCTTTCAAGAGCTTTCTTT.

The J gene is TRBJ2-7, the V gene TRBV14, with TRBD2 as a possible D gene (6 bases). The length of the CDR3 is 15 residues. V was pared by 4 bases and J by 0 bases, with 13 bases between. Germline V lookup: CDR1 SGHDN, CDR2 FVKESK. The CDR3: CASSRAGWYSYEQYF. For the CDR3, the DNA is TGTGCCAGCAGCCGCGCGGGGTGGTACTCCTACGAGCAGTACTTC.

V and J are TRBV7-9 and TRBJ2-6, with 7 bases aligning to TRBD1. V lost 5 bases to trimming and J lost 0 bases; unmatched junction nucleotides: 13. The CDR3 runs 19 residues. CDR1 and CDR2 (germline): SEHNR, FQNEAQ (reference sequence). CDR3 nucleotide sequence: TGTGCCAGCAGCCTAGTAGGGGACAGCCACCGCTCTGGGGCCAACGTCCTGACTTTC. It translates to CASSLVGDSHRSGANVLTF.

This chain links TRBV6-6 with TRBJ2-3; TRBD1 or TRBD2 may be the D gene (5 bases each). CDR1 is MNHNY and CDR2 is SVGAGI in the germline V gene (reference sequence). This CDR3 has 14 residues. Trimming shortened V by 7 bases and J by 4 bases, and 15 bases separated the two germline ends. CDR3 sequence: CASTGRTLADTQYF. The CDR3 DNA is TGTGCCAGCACGGGGCGGACATTGGCAGATACGCAGTATTTT.

The chain employs TRBV19 and TRBJ2-5; no firm D call. Trimming removed 5 bases at V and 2 bases at J, with 9 bases between. This CDR3 contains 13 residues. Germline CDR1 reads LNHDA; CDR2 reads SQIVND (reference sequence). CDR3 nucleotides: TGTGCCAGTAGTCAGACGCGACAAGAGACCCAGTACTTC. It codes for CASSQTRQETQYF.

This clone was seen a few times. As DNA, the CDR3 is TGCAGCGTTGTTCTAAGGAGTGCCTACAATGAGCAGTTCTTC. Translated, it gives CSVVLRSAYNEQFF. The chain links TRBV29-1 to TRBJ2-1; D ambiguous. The germline CDR1 and CDR2 sequences are SQVTM and ANQGSEA. The CDR3 consists of 14 residues. V lost 4 bases to trimming and J lost 2 bases, with 12 bases between them.

V usage is TRBV7-2 and J usage is TRBJ2-3; 9 bases map to TRBD2. Germline trimming cut 4 bases from V and 2 bases from J; bases unmatched to any gene: 4. Germline V lookup: CDR1 SGHTA, CDR2 FQGNSA. This CDR3 is built from 15 residues. CDR3 protein: CASSSGLAPTDTQYF. The CDR3 region has the DNA TGTGCCAGCAGCTCTGGACTAGCGCCCACAGATACGCAGTATTTT.

V is TRBV5-1 and J is TRBJ2-2, with a possible D match to TRBD1 (6 bases). V lost 7 bases to trimming and J lost 2 bases, with 15 bases between them. Germline V gene data show CDR1 as SGHRS and CDR2 as YFSETQ. This CDR3 is 15 amino acids long. CDR3 DNA sequence: TGCGCCAGCGAAAAGACAGGCACTAACACCGGGGAGCTGTTTTTT. Amino acid sequence: CASEKTGTNTGELFF. Based on the CDR3 plus reference TRBV5-1 and TRBJ2-2, the full variable domain is KAGVTQTPRYLIKTRGQQVTLSCSPISGHRSVSWYQQTPGQGLQFLFEYFSETQRNKGNFPGRFSGRQFSNSRSEMNVSTLELGDSALYLCASEKTGTNTGELFFGEGSRLTVL.

The chain couples TRBV7-6 to TRBJ2-2; 9 nucleotides align to TRBD2. V was pared by 2 bases and J by 4 bases, with 5 bases of the junction left unmatched. Per the germline V gene, CDR1 is SGHVS and CDR2 is FNYEAQ. The CDR3 runs to 16 residues. The CDR3 DNA follows: TGTGCCAGCAGCTTAACCGCGGGAGGGCCCACCGGGGAGCTGTTTTTT. This gives the protein CASSLTAGGPTGELFF.

This chain joins TRBV28 and TRBJ1-1; tentatively, D is TRBD1 (6 bases). This CDR3 comprises 14 residues. CDR1 and CDR2 from the germline V gene are MDHEN and SYDVKM. Trimming stripped 5 bases from V and 11 bases from J, with 21 bases between. As DNA, the CDR3 is TGTGCCAGCAGTCTCCCGGGACAAGGCTTGAAGGCTTTCTTT. This codes for CASSLPGQGLKAFF.

Only a few counts were recorded for this clone. V usage is TRBV13 and J usage is TRBJ2-7; D perhaps matches TRBD2 (6 bases). The CDR3 totals 14 residues. Germline V gene sequence: CDR1 PRHDT, CDR2 FYEKMQ (reference sequence). The germline V and J ends were trimmed by 1 base and 4 bases, with 11 bases remaining between them. DNA of the CDR3: TGTGCCAGCAGCTTAGCCGGGAGACATTACGAGCAGTACTTC. Translated: CASSLAGRHYEQYF.

Only a few counts were recorded for this clone. The chain employs TRBV7-2 and TRBJ1-1; D is ambiguous. Trimming took 9 bases from V and 0 from J, leaving 11 bases between them. CDR3 length: 13 residues. Per the germline V gene, CDR1 is SGHTA and CDR2 is FQGNSA. The chain's CDR3 is CASGRGMNTEAFF. CDR3 sequence (DNA): TGTGCCAGTGGCCGGGGAATGAACACTGAAGCTTTCTTT.